The 23 T cell receptor beta chains in this list originate from one sample, sequenced in a study of blood T cell repertoires in COVID-19. Clones were sequenced by immunoSEQ multiplex PCR, and TCRdb holds only the in-frame ones, with some missing. The table shows roughly 180,000 clones, with 80% to 85% occurring only once. Sequencing was carried out using peripheral blood. The origin of the receptors is a woman aged 25 to 39 with acute or convalescent COVID-19.

This chain connects TRBV18 to TRBJ1-5; TRBD1 is a possible D gene (6 bases). Trimming left V 5 bases short and J 1 base short, with 9 bases between. Germline V gene data show CDR1 as KGHSH and CDR2 as LQKENI. This CDR3 has 14 amino acids. The CDR3 nucleotides read TGTGCCAGCTCAGGGGGGGCAAGCAATCAGCCCCAGCATTTT. It codes for CASSGGASNQPQHF.

As to this clone: Within the sample, other DNA sequences also encode this same CDR3. V usage is TRBV18 and J usage is TRBJ1-3; 7 nucleotides agree with TRBD1. Germline values: CDR1 KGHSH, CDR2 LQKENI. J gave up 2 bases and V 4 bases, and 2 bases lay outside the gene matches. The CDR3 extends over 14 amino acids. The CDR3 region is CASSLQGAGNTIYF. The CDR3 bases are TGTGCCAGCTCACTCCAGGGGGCTGGAAACACCATATATTTT.

The chain has TRBV5-1 and TRBJ2-2; TRBD2 agrees at 7 bases. The CDR3 has 16 residues. Trimming removed 0 bases from V and 4 bases from J; junction bases left unmatched: 6. The germline CDR1 and CDR2 sequences are SGHRS and YFSETQ. CDR3 sequence: CASSLDLAVLTGELFF. The CDR3 bases are TGCGCCAGCAGCTTGGACCTAGCGGTACTCACCGGGGAGCTGTTTTTT. Full variable domain (outside the CDR3, taken from reference TRBV5-1 and TRBJ2-2): KAGVTQTPRYLIKTRGQQVTLSCSPISGHRSVSWYQQTPGQGLQFLFEYFSETQRNKGNFPGRFSGRQFSNSRSEMNVSTLELGDSALYLCASSLDLAVLTGELFFGEGSRLTVL.

This chain joins TRBV27 and TRBJ2-3; weak D call: TRBD2 (6 bases). This CDR3 has 14 residues. V gave up 10 bases and J gave up 2 bases, with 16 bases separating them. Germline CDR1 is MNHEY and CDR2 is SMNVEV (reference sequence). CDR3 sequence (DNA): TGTGCCACCCGGGACTTCAGGACCACAGATACGCAGTATTTT. Translated, it gives CATRDFRTTDTQYF.

The V call is TRBV28, the J call TRBJ1-5, with D tentatively TRBD1 (5 bases). This CDR3 comprises 14 residues. Looked up from germline, CDR1 is MDHEN and CDR2 is SYDVKM. Trimming took off 4 bases at V and 3 bases at J, with 10 bases between the two ends. CDR3 in DNA: TGTGCCAGCAGTTCCCCGGGGGTCAATCAGCCCCAGCATTTT. Translated, it gives CASSSPGVNQPQHF.

This clone was picked up a small number of times. The chain carries TRBV6-4 and TRBJ2-5; TRBD1 matches 9 bases. The V gene end was trimmed by 3 bases and the J gene end by 4 bases; junction bases not matched to a gene: 6. The CDR3 is 15 amino acids. Germline CDR1 and CDR2: MRHNA and SNTAGT. The CDR3 DNA sequence: TGTGCCAGCAGTGAGGGGGAGACAGGGGGAGAGACCCAGTACTTC. Protein: CASSEGETGGETQYF.

This chain connects TRBV10-2 to TRBJ2-1; weak D call: TRBD1 (6 bases). The CDR3 covers 14 residues. The ends were cut back, 0 bases at V and 7 bases at J, with 10 bases in the middle. Germline assignment: CDR1 WSHSY and CDR2 SAAADI. CDR3 coding DNA: TGCGCCAGCAGTGAGTCTACTAGGGGGAATGAGCAGTTCTTC. Residues: CASSESTRGNEQFF.

The CDR3 DNA reads TGTGCCAGCAGCCCGGGACAGAACGTCTACGAGCAGTACTTC. The encoded protein is CASSPGQNVYEQYF. The rearrangement links TRBV7-9 to TRBJ2-7, with 7 bases matching TRBD1. The CDR3 covers 14 residues. Germline V gene lookup returns CDR1 SEHNR and CDR2 FQNEAQ (reference sequence). Losses at the gene ends were 5 bases for V and 3 bases for J; bases not matched to a gene: 7.

The V and J genes are TRBV29-1 and TRBJ1-1; D not resolved. V lost 4 bases, J lost 10 bases, and 13 bases lay in between. The V gene's germline CDR1 is SQVTM and CDR2 ANQGSEA. The CDR3 has 11 residues. CDR3: CSVGTEVPAFF. For the CDR3, the DNA is TGCAGCGTTGGAACCGAGGTGCCAGCTTTCTTT.

The chain carries TRBV7-8 and TRBJ1-3, with 7 nucleotides matching TRBD1. With V trimmed by 8 bases and J by 0 bases, 7 bases remained unmatched. Germline V CDR1 and CDR2: SGHVS, FQNEAQ. The CDR3 has 15 amino acids. In nucleotides, the CDR3 is TGTGCCAGCTCACAGAGACAGGGCTCTGGAAACACCATATATTTT. Its protein product is CASSQRQGSGNTIYF.

The rearrangement uses TRBV28 and TRBJ2-3; 9 bases agree with TRBD1. Germline V gene lookup returns CDR1 MDHEN and CDR2 SYDVKM. V was pared by 4 bases and J by 5 bases, with 7 bases of the junction left unmatched. The CDR3 extends over 15 amino acids. The chain's CDR3 is CASSSATGGRDTQYF. In nucleotides, the CDR3 is TGTGCCAGCAGTTCCGCGACAGGGGGGAGAGATACGCAGTATTTT.

The chain employs TRBV27 and TRBJ1-2, with a tentative D call TRBD1 (6 bases). Germline CDR1 and CDR2: MNHEY and SMNVEV (reference sequence). V lost 6 bases, J lost 7 bases, and 21 bases lay in between. This CDR3 is 15 amino acids long. This CDR3 is CASSLEMWGQRGYTF. In DNA, the CDR3 is TGTGCCAGCAGCCTTGAAATGTGGGGGCAGCGTGGCTACACCTTC.

The rearrangement joins TRBV24-1 to TRBJ2-3; possibly TRBD2 for D (7 bases). The germline V and J ends were trimmed by 1 base and 3 bases, with 19 bases remaining between them. Germline V CDR1 and CDR2: KGHDR, SFDVKD. The CDR3 has 18 residues. In DNA form, the CDR3 reads TGTGCCACCAGTGATTTACGACGCGCGGGGGCCGGGACAGATACGCAGTATTTT. This encodes CATSDLRRAGAGTDTQYF.

CDR3 sequence (DNA): TGTGCCAGCAGCCAAGGCCAAATCGACAGGGCCTGTATATTCTACGAGCAGTACTTC. Protein product: CASSQGQIDRACIFYEQYF. The V call is TRBV3-1 (or the pseudogene TRBV3-2), the J call TRBJ2-7; 7 bases map to TRBD1. The CDR3 has 19 amino acids. Germline values: CDR1 LGHDT, CDR2 YNNKEL (reference sequence). The J segment lost 3 bases and the V segment lost 1 base, leaving 18 bases of the junction unmatched.

This clone was observed a few times. The V call is TRBV27, the J call TRBJ1-4, with TRBD1 matching 11 bases. With V trimmed by 5 bases and J by 10 bases, 12 bases remained unmatched. The V gene's germline CDR1 is MNHEY and CDR2 SMNVEV (reference sequence). The CDR3 loop spans 16 amino acids. CDR3 protein: CASSPLTDRGQGKLFF. The CDR3 DNA is TGTGCCAGCAGTCCGCTCACGGACAGGGGGCAGGGAAAACTGTTTTTT.

The J gene is TRBJ2-1, the V gene TRBV30; 8 bases agree with TRBD2. CDR3 length equals 13 residues. From germline, CDR1 is GTSNPN and CDR2 SVGIG (reference sequence). Trimming took 1 base from V and 9 from J; bases not matched to a gene: 5. Written as DNA, the CDR3 is TGTGCCTGGAGTGACCCCCGGGGGGGTGAGCAGTTCTTC. Translating it yields CAWSDPRGGEQFF.

The rearrangement uses TRBV13 and TRBJ2-7, with 8 bases fitting TRBD2. V was pared by 3 bases and J by 5 bases, with 15 bases of the junction left unmatched. Germline CDR1 PRHDT, CDR2 FYEKMQ (reference sequence). The CDR3 is 17 amino acids. Here the CDR3 DNA reads TGTGCCAGCAGCTTTAATTTAGCGGGGCCGAGGGTCGACGAGCAGTACTTC. It yields the protein CASSFNLAGPRVDEQYF.

This sequence joins TRBV16 and TRBJ1-5; perhaps TRBD1 as D (6 bases). Trimming took 1 base from V and 1 from J, leaving 11 bases between them. Germline V lookup: CDR1 KGHSY, CDR2 FQNENV. The length of the CDR3 is 16 residues. The CDR3 region is CASSQFTRGSNQPQHF. The CDR3 nucleotides are TGTGCCAGCAGCCAATTCACCAGGGGCAGCAATCAGCCCCAGCATTTT.

The chain uses TRBV7-8 and TRBJ1-3; D is unresolved. Per germline, CDR1 SGHVS and CDR2 FQNEAQ. The V end lost 5 bases, the J end lost 4 bases, and 15 bases lay between the germline ends. This CDR3 is built from 15 residues. The CDR3 protein is CASSGRRGGGNTIYF. Written as DNA, the CDR3 is TGTGCCAGCAGCGGTCGTCGGGGTGGAGGAAACACCATATATTTT.

V and J are TRBV28 and TRBJ1-1, with unresolved D. The V end lost 2 bases, the J end lost 1 base, and 8 bases lay between the germline ends. CDR3 length equals 14 residues. Germline CDR1 and CDR2: MDHEN and SYDVKM. The CDR3 region is CASSLGAQNTEAFF. The CDR3 DNA sequence: TGTGCCAGCAGTTTAGGAGCGCAGAACACTGAAGCTTTCTTT.

The rearrangement joins TRBV11-2 to TRBJ2-5; 7 bases match TRBD2. The germline V gene encodes CDR1 SGHAT and CDR2 FQNNGV. The CDR3 consists of 15 residues. Trimming cost V 2 bases and J 2 bases; bases outside gene matches: 5. This CDR3 is CASSLSGATQETQYF. CDR3 coding DNA: TGTGCCAGCAGCTTAAGCGGGGCCACTCAAGAGACCCAGTACTTC. The full variable domain, with the rest looked up from reference TRBV11-2 and TRBJ2-5, is EAGVAQSPRYKIIEKRQSVAFWCNPISGHATLYWYQQILGQGPKLLIQFQNNGVVDDSQLPKDRFSAERLKGVDSTLKIQPAKLEDSAVYLCASSLSGATQETQYFGPGTRLLVL.

The chain is built from TRBV5-8 and TRBJ2-1; D remains ambiguous. The CDR3 extends over 15 amino acids. Germline V gene sequence: CDR1 SGHTS, CDR2 YDEGEE. Trimming cost V 8 bases and J 0 bases, with 15 bases left between them. The CDR3 protein is CASRGMASSYNEQFF. In nucleotides, the CDR3 is TGTGCCAGTAGAGGAATGGCATCCTCCTACAATGAGCAGTTCTTC.

This clone was counted only a few times. The chain joins TRBV5-1 to TRBJ1-6, with 9 bases fitting TRBD1. The CDR3 length is 14 residues. After removal of 6 bases from V and 6 bases from J, the junction contained 4 bases not matched to a gene. From germline, CDR1 is SGHRS and CDR2 YFSETQ. DNA for the CDR3: TGCGCCAGCACCCCGGGACAGGGTAATTCACCCCTCCACTTT. It encodes CASTPGQGNSPLHF.